The clone carrying this T cell receptor (beta chain) was seen at least ten times. The sample originates from a study of blood T cell repertoires in COVID-19. Per the original data handling: Estimates of nucleated cell counts were drawn from the amplification of reference gene primers. Sequencing used immunoSEQ multiplex PCR; TCRdb keeps in-frame clones, though not all of them. The D gene and trimming were derived from the DNA, and the V and J assignments and clone size from that table. This table holds about 350,000 clones, around 86% found once. This CDR3 region has 15 residues. V gave up 4 bases and J gave up 5 bases; unmatched junction bases: 10. CDR1 is SGHRS, CDR2 YFSETQ, per germline.

The chain uses TRBV5-1 and TRBJ2-5, with 8 bases that match TRBD1. This clonotype was obtained from a woman aged 45-65 years with COVID-19, enrolled during active disease. Sequencing was carried out using peripheral blood. Here the CDR3 DNA reads TGCGCCAGCAGCCCGACAGGGGATCAGGGTGAGACCCAGTACTTC. Amino acid sequence: CASSPTGDQGETQYF.